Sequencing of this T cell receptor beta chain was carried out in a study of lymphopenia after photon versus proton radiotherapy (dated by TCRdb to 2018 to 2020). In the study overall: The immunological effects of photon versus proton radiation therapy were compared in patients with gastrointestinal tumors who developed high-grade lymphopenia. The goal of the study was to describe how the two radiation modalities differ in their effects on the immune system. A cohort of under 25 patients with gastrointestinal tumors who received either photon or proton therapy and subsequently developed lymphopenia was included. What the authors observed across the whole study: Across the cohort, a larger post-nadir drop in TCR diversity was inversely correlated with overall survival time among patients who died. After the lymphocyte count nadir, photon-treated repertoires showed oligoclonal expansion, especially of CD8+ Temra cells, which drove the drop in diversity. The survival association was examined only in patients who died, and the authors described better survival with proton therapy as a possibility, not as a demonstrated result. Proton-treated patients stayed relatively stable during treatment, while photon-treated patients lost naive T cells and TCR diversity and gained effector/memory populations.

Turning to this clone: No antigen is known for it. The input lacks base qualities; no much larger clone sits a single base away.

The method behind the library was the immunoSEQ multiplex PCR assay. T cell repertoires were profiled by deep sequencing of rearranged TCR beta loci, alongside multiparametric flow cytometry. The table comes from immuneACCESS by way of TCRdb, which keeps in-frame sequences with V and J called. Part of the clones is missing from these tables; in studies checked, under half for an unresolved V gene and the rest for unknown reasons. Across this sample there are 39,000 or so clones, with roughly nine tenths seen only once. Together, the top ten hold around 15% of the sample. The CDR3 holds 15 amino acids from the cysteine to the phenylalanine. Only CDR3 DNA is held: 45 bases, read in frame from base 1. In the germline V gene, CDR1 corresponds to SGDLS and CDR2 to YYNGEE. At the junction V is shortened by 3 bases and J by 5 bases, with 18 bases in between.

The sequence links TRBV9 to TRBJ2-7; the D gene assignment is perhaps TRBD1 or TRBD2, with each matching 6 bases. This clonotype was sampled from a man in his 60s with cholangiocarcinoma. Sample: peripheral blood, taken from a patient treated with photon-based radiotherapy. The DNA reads TGTGCCAGCAGCGAAAGAGGGGGGCCCTTCGACGAGCAGTACTTC. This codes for CASSERGGPFDEQYF.